The 19 T cell receptor beta chains listed next were all sequenced from one sample in a study of control samples from healthy donors and cancer patients. The data were produced by immunoSEQ multiplex PCR, yet TCRdb's version contains in-frame clones alone and is incomplete. The data show approximately 51,000 clones, about 80% seen once. The sequencing sample was made of blood. These receptors were obtained from a man in his 70s in good health.

This sequence joins TRBV7-9 and TRBJ2-1; 7 nucleotides match TRBD2. Trimming took 1 base from V and 8 from J; bases not matched to a gene: 8. This CDR3 region has 15 residues. Per the germline V gene, CDR1 is SEHNR and CDR2 is FQNEAQ (reference sequence). The CDR3 region is CASSLEGGSLYEQFF. The CDR3 DNA is TGTGCCAGCAGCTTAGAAGGCGGGAGTCTCTATGAGCAGTTCTTC. The full variable domain, in which reference TRBV7-9 and TRBJ2-1 provide the parts outside the CDR3, is DTGVSQNPRHKITKRGQNVTFRCDPISEHNRLYWYRQTLGQGPEFLTYFQNEAQLEKSRLLSDRFSAERPKGSFSTLEIQRTEQGDSAMYLCASSLEGGSLYEQFFGPGTRLTVL.

The chain couples TRBV27 to TRBJ1-2; D not resolved. CDR1 and CDR2 from the germline V gene are MNHEY and SMNVEV (reference sequence). The V gene lost 4 bases and the J gene lost 2 bases, with 11 bases spanning the gap. This CDR3 spans 14 amino acids. CDR3 sequence reads: CASSWGGRNYGYTF. The CDR3 DNA reads as TGTGCCAGCAGTTGGGGAGGGCGAAACTATGGCTACACCTTC.

This CDR3 is CASSPDGGNYGYTF. In nucleotides, the CDR3 is TGTGCCAGCAGTCCCGACGGGGGGAACTATGGCTACACCTTC. The rearrangement joins TRBV6-5 to TRBJ1-2, with D possibly TRBD1 on 5 matching bases. This CDR3 spans 14 amino acids. Trimming cost V 5 bases and J 2 bases, with 12 bases left between them. CDR1 and CDR2 from the germline V gene are MNHEY and SVGAGI.

This chain uses TRBV6-5 with TRBJ2-1; D is possibly TRBD2 (5 bases). Germline-derived CDR1 and CDR2 are MNHEY and SVGAGI. V was trimmed by 5 bases and J by 9 bases, leaving 14 bases between them. The CDR3 loop spans 13 amino acids. The CDR3 DNA sequence: TGTGCCAGCAGTCCGCTCATGAGGGTTGAGCAGTTCTTC. This sequence encodes CASSPLMRVEQFF.

Only a few counts were recorded for this clone. V is TRBV20-1 and J is TRBJ2-5; D call uncertain. The CDR3 length is 11 residues. The germline CDR1 and CDR2 sequences are DFQATT and SNEGSKA (reference sequence). V dropped 3 bases and J dropped 1 base, with 3 bases sitting between them. In DNA, the CDR3 is TGCAGTGCTAGTACCCAAGAGACCCAGTACTTC. Its translation is CSASTQETQYF.

The chain is built from TRBV18 and TRBJ1-1; D not resolved. V dropped 2 bases and J dropped 0 bases, with 4 bases sitting between them. The CDR3 has 13 amino acids. Germline-derived CDR1 and CDR2 are KGHSH and LQKENI. The CDR3 is CASSPIMNTEAFF. The CDR3 DNA reads TGTGCCAGCTCACCAATTATGAACACTGAAGCTTTCTTT.

V is TRBV7-8 and J is TRBJ2-2; D is perhaps TRBD1 (5 bases). The length of the CDR3 is 18 residues. Germline-derived CDR1 and CDR2 are SGHVS and FQNEAQ. Trimming cost V 1 base and J 6 bases, with 21 bases left between them. CDR3 protein: CASSLDLATVFVPGELFF. The DNA for the CDR3 is TGTGCCAGCAGCTTAGATCTTGCGACAGTGTTCGTTCCCGGGGAGCTGTTTTTT.

This chain connects TRBV5-1 to TRBJ2-3, with 7 nucleotides matching TRBD2. Germline lookup yields CDR1 SGHRS and CDR2 YFSETQ. V gave up 4 bases and J gave up 6 bases; unmatched junction bases: 5. The CDR3 extends over 13 amino acids. The CDR3 loop reads CASSARAGDTQYF. The CDR3 region has the DNA TGCGCCAGCAGCGCCCGAGCGGGGGATACGCAGTATTTT.

The CDR3 DNA is TGCGCCAGCAGCTTGGCGTGTGAGACAGCGGGAGCAGTCACCTACGAGCAGTACTTC. This translates into CASSLACETAGAVTYEQYF. The chain carries TRBV5-1 and TRBJ2-7; TRBD2 agrees at 8 bases. The V and J ends lost 0 bases and 2 bases, in that order; junction bases with no gene match: 16. This CDR3 contains 19 residues. CDR1 is SGHRS and CDR2 is YFSETQ in the germline V gene.

V usage is TRBV24-1 and J usage is TRBJ1-2; TRBD1 is a possible D gene (5 bases). The germline gives CDR1 KGHDR, CDR2 SFDVKD. Trimming shortened V by 10 bases and J by 5 bases, and 10 bases separated the two germline ends. The CDR3 consists of 11 residues. CDR3 DNA: TGTGCCACAAGGGGCCAATATGGCTACACCTTC. Encoded protein: CATRGQYGYTF.

This rearrangement joins TRBV6-2 or TRBV6-3 to TRBJ2-1, with D perhaps given as TRBD1 or TRBD2 (5 bases each). Trimming cost V 6 bases and J 0 bases, with 21 bases left between them. Per the germline V gene, CDR1 is MNHEY and CDR2 is SVGEGT. The CDR3 has 18 amino acids. CDR3 nucleotides: TGTGCCAGCAGCCCTAACCTTTTAGGGGAGCGCTCCTACAATGAGCAGTTCTTC. Its translation is CASSPNLLGERSYNEQFF.

This clone has a handful of counts. The chain couples TRBV2 to TRBJ1-2, with 7 bases aligning to TRBD1. CDR1 is SNHLY and CDR2 is FYNNEI in the germline V gene. The CDR3 extends over 13 amino acids. After removal of 5 bases from V and 4 bases from J, the junction contained 4 bases not matched to a gene. CDR3 nucleotides: TGTGCCAGCAGTACAGGGGATGGCTATGGCTACACCTTC. It is translated as CASSTGDGYGYTF.

The CDR3 loop is CASSQWGSNNEQFF. CDR3 coding DNA: TGTGCCAGCAGCCAATGGGGGAGTAACAATGAGCAGTTCTTC. The V gene is TRBV3-1 (or the pseudogene TRBV3-2), the J gene TRBJ2-1; TRBD1 or TRBD2 may be the D gene (5 bases each). V dropped 2 bases and J dropped 5 bases, with 10 bases sitting between them. Germline V gives CDR1 LGHDT, CDR2 YNNKEL (reference sequence). CDR3 length equals 14 residues.

The rearrangement uses TRBV7-9 and TRBJ2-1; D may match TRBD1 or TRBD2 (7 bases each). Germline CDR1 SEHNR, CDR2 FQNEAQ (reference sequence). This CDR3 has 16 residues. The V end was cut by 4 bases, the J end by 7 bases, with 20 bases between. The CDR3 protein is CASSSTRGTTQNEQFF. As DNA, the CDR3 is TGTGCCAGCAGCTCGACCAGGGGGACTACCCAGAATGAGCAGTTCTTC.

The V call is TRBV15, the J call TRBJ2-7; 12 bases agree with TRBD2. J gave up 5 bases and V 5 bases, and 10 bases lay outside the gene matches. CDR1 and CDR2 (germline): LNHNV, YYDKDF (reference sequence). The length of the CDR3 is 16 residues. The CDR3 spells CATSAQGLAGVDEQYF. The CDR3 DNA reads TGTGCCACCAGCGCCCAGGGACTAGCGGGCGTTGACGAGCAGTACTTC.

This clone came up once. The J gene is TRBJ2-6, the V gene TRBV6-6; D call uncertain. The germline gives CDR1 MNHNY, CDR2 SVGAGI (reference sequence). The CDR3 covers 16 residues. The V gene lost 2 bases and the J gene lost 2 bases, with 10 bases spanning the gap. CDR3 bases: TGTGCCAGCAGTTACCCTCAAGGAACTGGGGCCAACGTCCTGACTTTC. Amino acid sequence: CASSYPQGTGANVLTF.

This sequence joins TRBV11-3 and TRBJ2-7; tentative D call: TRBD1 (6 bases). The CDR3 covers 13 residues. Trimming removed 5 bases from V and 3 bases from J, with 11 bases in between. The germline V gene has CDR1 SGHNT and CDR2 YENEEA. The CDR3 DNA reads as TGTGCCAGCAGCCGGACAGCAGACTACGAGCAGTACTTC. Encoded protein: CASSRTADYEQYF.

The J gene is TRBJ2-1, the V gene TRBV3-1 (or the pseudogene TRBV3-2); 11 bases agree with TRBD2. V lost 0 bases, J lost 7 bases, and 5 bases stayed unmatched. Germline CDR1 is LGHDT and CDR2 is YNNKEL (reference sequence). The CDR3 runs 16 residues. The CDR3 sequence is CASSQDHSGRANEQFF. CDR3 nucleotide sequence: TGTGCCAGCAGCCAAGATCATAGCGGGAGGGCGAATGAGCAGTTCTTC.

The rearrangement links TRBV2 to TRBJ2-5; TRBD2 aligns across 8 bases. From germline, CDR1 is SNHLY and CDR2 FYNNEI. After removal of 1 base from V and 4 bases from J, the junction contained 5 bases not matched to a gene. This CDR3 contains 15 residues. The CDR3 region is CASSEDGGAGETQYF. DNA for the CDR3: TGTGCCAGCAGTGAAGACGGGGGGGCGGGAGAGACCCAGTACTTC.